The 32 T cell receptor beta chains below were found in one sample sequenced in a study of cytomegalovirus exposure and HLA in healthy donors. PCR involved 60 Vbeta and 13 Jbeta primers. The repertoire was sequenced with immunoSEQ multiplex PCR; TCRdb's copy has only in-frame clones and lacks some. Among about 130,000 clones listed, around three quarters were seen once. The sequenced sample was PBMCs. The receptor source for this set is a woman aged 45-60 years in good health and CMV-seronegative.

J is TRBJ1-5 and V is TRBV4-3, with 8 bases identical to TRBD1. The trim removed 4 bases at V and 6 bases at J, leaving 5 bases unmatched. The germline V gene encodes CDR1 LGHNA and CDR2 YSLEER. This CDR3 comprises 14 residues. CDR3 bases: TGCGCCAGCAGCCCCAGGGGGCGAGGTCAGCCCCAGCATTTT. As protein: CASSPRGRGQPQHF.

The CDR3 nucleotides read TGTGCCAGCAGCTTAGCCCGGACAGGTCCCAGTTCCTACAATGAGCAGTTCTTC. Its translation is CASSLARTGPSSYNEQFF. This chain uses TRBV7-9 with TRBJ2-1, with 7 bases matching TRBD1. CDR3 length: 18 amino acids. Germline V lookup: CDR1 SEHNR, CDR2 FQNEAQ (reference sequence). V shed 0 bases, J shed 1 base, and the junction held 9 bases outside the gene matches. Variable domain in full (rest from reference TRBV7-9 and TRBJ2-1): DTGVSQNPRHKITKRGQNVTFRCDPISEHNRLYWYRQTLGQGPEFLTYFQNEAQLEKSRLLSDRFSAERPKGSFSTLEIQRTEQGDSAMYLCASSLARTGPSSYNEQFFGPGTRLTVL.

The chain joins TRBV6-4 to TRBJ2-2, with 7 bases matching TRBD2. Germline V gene sequence: CDR1 MRHNA, CDR2 SNTAGT. V trimming: 6 bases; J trimming: 0 bases; junction bases outside the gene matches: 1. This CDR3 is 14 amino acids long. The chain's CDR3 is CASSTSANTGELFF. The CDR3 DNA is TGTGCCAGCAGCACTAGCGCGAACACCGGGGAGCTGTTTTTT.

The chain links TRBV28 to TRBJ2-2; D might be TRBD1 (6 bases). V lost 8 bases, J lost 1 base, and 11 bases lay in between. CDR1 and CDR2 from the germline V gene are MDHEN and SYDVKM. The CDR3 consists of 14 residues. The CDR3 loop reads CASRIQGNTGELFF. CDR3 bases: TGTGCCAGCCGCATACAGGGGAACACCGGGGAGCTGTTTTTT. Filled out from reference TRBV28 and TRBJ2-2, the complete variable domain reads DVKVTQSSRYLVKRTGEKVFLECVQDMDHENMFWYRQDPGLGLRLIYFSYDVKMKEKGDIPEGYSVSREKKERFSLILESASTNQTSMYLCASRIQGNTGELFFGEGSRLTVL.

V and J are TRBV23-1 and TRBJ2-1; D unclear. TRBV23-1 is treated as an ORF (open reading frame) with a function not yet certain. CDR3 size: 11 residues. The V and J ends lost 4 bases and 6 bases respectively, with 4 bases between them. CDR3 DNA sequence: TGCGCCAGCAGTCTAGTCAATGAGCAGTTCTTC. Protein sequence: CASSLVNEQFF.

The chain uses TRBV6-6 and TRBJ2-1, with TRBD2 matching over 7 bases. Germline V gene data show CDR1 as MNHNY and CDR2 as SVGAGI (reference sequence). This CDR3 is built from 14 residues. With 7 bases clipped from V and 6 bases from J, the junction kept 9 bases outside the gene matches. The CDR3 is CASTLGAGVNEQFF. The DNA of the CDR3 is TGTGCCAGCACACTAGGGGCGGGGGTCAATGAGCAGTTCTTC.

The gene calls are TRBV19 and TRBJ1-1; D unresolved. From germline, CDR1 is LNHDA and CDR2 SQIVND (reference sequence). This CDR3 contains 11 residues. Trimming took 8 bases from V and 7 from J, leaving 11 bases between them. The CDR3 here is CASFGESEAFF. CDR3 bases: TGTGCCAGTTTCGGGGAGAGTGAAGCTTTCTTT.

This clone was seen only once. The chain is built from TRBV7-8 and TRBJ2-1; 9 bases map to TRBD1. Trimming removed 5 bases from V and 4 bases from J; junction bases left unmatched: 9. This CDR3 contains 16 residues. Germline CDR1 SGHVS, CDR2 FQNEAQ. The CDR3 loop reads CASSPRGQGVYNEQFF. For the CDR3, the DNA is TGTGCCAGCAGCCCCCGGGGACAGGGAGTATACAATGAGCAGTTCTTC.

The chain carries TRBV7-9 and TRBJ1-5; a possible D gene is TRBD1 (6 bases). The CDR3 sequence is 14 residues long. Germline values: CDR1 SEHNR, CDR2 FQNEAQ (reference sequence). The germline V and J ends were trimmed by 4 bases and 0 bases, with 7 bases remaining between them. This chain's CDR3 is CASSSDSSNQPQHF. The CDR3 coding sequence is TGTGCCAGCAGCTCGGACAGTAGCAATCAGCCCCAGCATTTT.

The sample holds a few counts of this clone. The chain carries TRBV10-3 and TRBJ2-2; tentative D call: TRBD2 (5 bases). V was trimmed by 7 bases and J by 0 bases, leaving 12 bases between them. Germline loops: CDR1 ENHRY, CDR2 SYGVKD. This CDR3 region has 15 residues. CDR3 region: CAINIGLTNTGELFF. The CDR3 nucleotides read TGTGCCATCAACATTGGACTCACGAACACCGGGGAGCTGTTTTTT.

This sequence joins TRBV19 and TRBJ1-5; no clear D. Germline values: CDR1 LNHDA, CDR2 SQIVND (reference sequence). The CDR3 extends over 13 amino acids. Deletions cut 1 base from V and 4 bases from J, with 5 bases between. The DNA of the CDR3 is TGTGCCAGTAGTATAGGCCGGAATCAGCCCCAGCATTTT. Translating gives CASSIGRNQPQHF.

This chain uses TRBV15 with TRBJ1-4, with D possibly being TRBD1 (5 bases). Germline-derived CDR1 and CDR2 are LNHNV and YYDKDF (reference sequence). Trimming cost V 0 bases and J 8 bases, with 7 bases left between them. The CDR3 is made up of 13 amino acids. CDR3: CATSRDRGEKLFF. CDR3 coding DNA: TGTGCCACCAGCAGAGATAGGGGAGAAAAACTGTTTTTT. Full variable domain (rest looked up from reference TRBV15 and TRBJ1-4): DAMVIQNPRYQVTQFGKPVTLSCSQTLNHNVMYWYQQKSSQAPKLLFHYYDKDFNNEADTPDNFQSRRPNTSFCFLDIRSPGLGDTAMYLCATSRDRGEKLFFGSGTQLSVL.

V and J are TRBV10-1 and TRBJ1-4; 8 bases are shared with TRBD1. The J segment lost 8 bases and the V segment lost 1 base, leaving 6 bases of the junction unmatched. Germline V gives CDR1 WNHNN, CDR2 SYGVQD (reference sequence). This CDR3 contains 15 residues. CDR3 sequence reads: CASSECLGTGEKLFF. The CDR3 bases are TGCGCCAGCAGTGAGTGCTTGGGGACAGGAGAAAAACTGTTTTTT.

The chain recombines TRBV7-2 with TRBJ1-2; 9 positions agree with TRBD1. The CDR3 has 16 amino acids. In germline, CDR1 is SGHTA, CDR2 FQGNSA. V was clipped by 1 base and J by 3 bases; unmatched bases: 6. CDR3 region: CASSLEDRGSDYGYTF. The CDR3 region has the DNA TGTGCCAGCAGCTTAGAGGACAGGGGATCTGACTATGGCTACACCTTC.

Regarding this clone: Other nucleotide sequences in the sample specify the same CDR3. The chain couples TRBV9 to TRBJ1-1; possibly TRBD1 for D (6 bases). With 0 bases removed from V and 4 bases from J, the gap between germline ends came to 13 bases. Germline assignment: CDR1 SGDLS and CDR2 YYNGEE. The CDR3 totals 15 residues. CDR3: CASSVAGAVGTEAFF. CDR3 coding DNA: TGTGCCAGCAGCGTAGCAGGGGCAGTTGGCACTGAAGCTTTCTTT.

V is TRBV9 and J is TRBJ2-1; 8 nucleotides agree with TRBD2. CDR3 size: 14 residues. Germline V CDR1 and CDR2: SGDLS, YYNGEE. V lost 4 bases, J lost 3 bases, and 3 bases stayed unmatched. Written as DNA, the CDR3 is TGTGCCAGCAGCCTCGGGACTAGCTACAATGAGCAGTTCTTC. Residues: CASSLGTSYNEQFF.

The chain couples TRBV28 to TRBJ2-7; 12 bases fit TRBD2. V lost 7 bases and J lost 9; bases outside the gene matches: 10. CDR1 is MDHEN, CDR2 SYDVKM, per germline. The CDR3 covers 14 residues. CDR3 DNA: TGTGCCAGCACCCAAGGGACTAGCGGGTTGGGGCAGTACTTC. Its protein product is CASTQGTSGLGQYF.

The chain has TRBV29-1 and TRBJ2-3; 10 bases are a match to TRBD2. The V gene's germline CDR1 is SQVTM and CDR2 ANQGSEA. The junction had 2 bases not matched to a gene; V was cut back by 2 bases and J by 3 bases. The CDR3 has 14 residues. Here the CDR3 DNA reads TGCAGCGTTGAACCTAGCGGGAGTACAGATACGCAGTATTTT. It yields the protein CSVEPSGSTDTQYF.

This clone was seen a single time. CDR3: CASSFRSSGGTGELFF. For the CDR3, the DNA is TGCGCCAGCAGCTTTCGCAGTAGCGGAGGCACCGGGGAGCTGTTTTTT. This chain uses TRBV5-1 with TRBJ2-2; D possibly corresponds to TRBD2 (6 bases). The germline gives CDR1 SGHRS, CDR2 YFSETQ. Trimming removed 2 bases at V and 4 bases at J, with 15 bases between. The CDR3 length is 16 residues.

The CDR3 reads CASSLATSGYNEQFF. The CDR3 DNA is TGTGCCAGCAGCCTGGCGACTAGCGGCTACAATGAGCAGTTCTTC. The chain uses TRBV7-2 and TRBJ2-1; TRBD2 aligns across 9 bases. V shed 5 bases, J shed 3 bases, and the junction held 5 bases outside the gene matches. Germline lookup yields CDR1 SGHTA and CDR2 FQGNSA. There are 15 residues in the CDR3.

This chain links TRBV2 with TRBJ1-1; D is undetermined. Trimming shortened V by 6 bases and J by 2 bases, and 4 bases separated the two germline ends. CDR3 length equals 11 residues. The germline V gene has CDR1 SNHLY and CDR2 FYNNEI. The CDR3 region is CASSLNTEAFF. In DNA form, the CDR3 reads TGTGCCAGCAGCCTAAACACTGAAGCTTTCTTT.

This clone was seen a single time. This sequence joins TRBV11-3 and TRBJ1-1; D perhaps matches TRBD1 (5 bases). Germline values: CDR1 SGHNT, CDR2 YENEEA. The CDR3 contains 18 residues. Trimming shortened V by 5 bases and J by 4 bases, and 26 bases separated the two germline ends. CDR3 coding DNA: TGTGCCAGCAGCCCCCAAGGACGATGGGCCGGGGGAGGCACTGAAGCTTTCTTT. Its translation is CASSPQGRWAGGGTEAFF. Combining the CDR3 with reference TRBV11-3 and TRBJ1-1 gives the whole variable domain EAGVVQSPRYKIIEKKQPVAFWCNPISGHNTLYWYLQNLGQGPELLIRYENEEAVDDSQLPKDRFSAERLKGVDSTLKIQPAELGDSAVYLCASSPQGRWAGGGTEAFFGQGTRLTVV.

This clone was seen only a few times. The genes are TRBV7-2 and TRBJ2-7, with TRBD2 as a possible D gene (5 bases). Deletions cut 5 bases from V and 7 bases from J, with 21 bases between. CDR1 and CDR2 from the germline V gene are SGHTA and FQGNSA. This CDR3 is built from 15 residues. The CDR3, as DNA: TGTGCCAGCAGCCAAGACTCGAGATATGGAGGTGAGCAGTACTTC. Translating gives CASSQDSRYGGEQYF.

This CDR3 is CASSTTGQGPVGEQYV. DNA for the CDR3: TGTGCCAGCAGCACGACGGGACAGGGACCTGTCGGCGAGCAGTACGTC. The V gene is TRBV21-1, the J gene TRBJ2-7; the table assigns TRBD1, which was not confirmed against the DNA. TRBV21-1 is reported as a pseudogene. The CDR3 loop spans 16 amino acids.

This clone was observed once. V and J are TRBV7-2 and TRBJ2-1; 12 bases align to TRBD2. After removal of 4 bases from V and 6 bases from J, the junction contained 7 bases not matched to a gene. Looked up from germline, CDR1 is SGHTA and CDR2 is FQGNSA. The length of the CDR3 is 16 residues. This CDR3 is CASSSPGLAGFNEQFF. The DNA of the CDR3 is TGTGCCAGCAGCTCACCGGGACTAGCGGGCTTCAATGAGCAGTTCTTC.

The table lists this clone with a few counts. The chain joins TRBV5-1 to TRBJ2-6, with 7 bases lining up with TRBD2. This CDR3 is built from 16 residues. Germline V lookup: CDR1 SGHRS, CDR2 YFSETQ. V trimming: 7 bases; J trimming: 0 bases; junction bases outside the gene matches: 7. CDR3 loop: CASSAGGSSGANVLTF. For the CDR3, the DNA is TGCGCCAGCTCAGCCGGGGGGAGCTCTGGGGCCAACGTCCTGACTTTC. Complete variable domain (other parts from reference TRBV5-1 and TRBJ2-6): KAGVTQTPRYLIKTRGQQVTLSCSPISGHRSVSWYQQTPGQGLQFLFEYFSETQRNKGNFPGRFSGRQFSNSRSEMNVSTLELGDSALYLCASSAGGSSGANVLTFGAGSRLTVL.

The chain couples TRBV2 to TRBJ1-1; 9 bases match TRBD1. Unmatched junction bases numbered 0, after V lost 6 bases and J lost 1 base. The CDR3 has 13 amino acids. The V gene's germline CDR1 is SNHLY and CDR2 FYNNEI. The CDR3 sequence is CASRGQGNTEAFF. The CDR3, as DNA: TGTGCCAGCAGGGGACAGGGGAACACTGAAGCTTTCTTT.

The chain carries TRBV30 and TRBJ1-1; 7 bases line up with TRBD1. CDR1 and CDR2 from the germline V gene are GTSNPN and SVGIG (reference sequence). The length of the CDR3 is 14 residues. V trimming: 3 bases; J trimming: 5 bases; junction bases outside the gene matches: 9. CDR3 in amino acids: CAWRPTQGWTEAFF. The DNA of the CDR3 is TGTGCCTGGAGACCTACACAGGGGTGGACTGAAGCTTTCTTT.

The chain uses TRBV6-1 and TRBJ1-5, with D perhaps TRBD1 (6 bases). The CDR3 is 14 amino acids. Germline V gene lookup returns CDR1 MNHNS and CDR2 SASEGT. V shed 8 bases and J shed 11 bases, with 22 bases lying between them. CDR3 sequence (DNA): TGTGCCAGCGCGACCGCGGGGGGCGTGAAATCCCAGCATTTT. Translation: CASATAGGVKSQHF.

The V call is TRBV25-1, the J call TRBJ2-1; D perhaps matches TRBD1 (5 bases). The germline V and J ends were trimmed by 2 bases and 8 bases, with 16 bases remaining between them. From germline, CDR1 is MGHDK and CDR2 SYGVNS. This CDR3 region has 15 residues. The chain's CDR3 is CASSEIGAHPDEQFF. CDR3 DNA sequence: TGTGCCAGCAGTGAAATAGGGGCCCACCCCGATGAGCAGTTCTTC.

Comment on this clone: This sample also contains other DNA sequences that code for the same CDR3. The chain couples TRBV11-2 to TRBJ2-5; possibly TRBD2 for D (6 bases). The CDR3 totals 14 residues. Trimming shortened V by 2 bases and J by 5 bases, and 12 bases separated the two germline ends. CDR1 is SGHAT, CDR2 FQNNGV, per germline. CDR3 region: CASSLSGGRETQYF. CDR3 DNA sequence: TGTGCCAGCAGCTTAAGTGGAGGGAGGGAGACCCAGTACTTC. Looking up the rest from reference TRBV11-2 and TRBJ2-5 gives the full variable domain: EAGVAQSPRYKIIEKRQSVAFWCNPISGHATLYWYQQILGQGPKLLIQFQNNGVVDDSQLPKDRFSAERLKGVDSTLKIQPAKLEDSAVYLCASSLSGGRETQYFGPGTRLLVL.

This clone occurred a few times. V gene TRBV13 combines with J gene TRBJ1-3; D unclear. The CDR3 spans 15 residues. The V and J ends lost 4 bases and 5 bases respectively, with 15 bases between them. Per the germline V gene, CDR1 is PRHDT and CDR2 is FYEKMQ (reference sequence). CDR3 protein: CASSYGLIKRNTIYF. CDR3 DNA sequence: TGTGCCAGCAGCTACGGACTTATTAAAAGAAACACCATATATTTT.